This note documents a single TCR beta chain sequence. The data derive from a study of blood T cell repertoires in COVID-19. Study summary: The United States, Italy and Spain provided the acute and convalescent COVID-19 samples. Sources were T cells, B-cell-depleted T cells, or PBMCs; the material itself was cDNA or gDNA.

Per the original data handling: Researchers report that nucleated cell counts were estimated from reference gene primer amplification. Profiling relied on immunoSEQ multiplex PCR, and the TCRdb table lists in-frame clones only, not all of them. D and trimming come from the DNA, and the V and J calls and clone size come from that table. The sample lists more than 85,000 clones, under 90% occurring once. The clonotype was recovered from a woman in her forties or fifties with acute or convalescent COVID-19. Specimen: peripheral blood.

The CDR3 sequence: CASSLVSTGFEETQYF. CDR3 sequence (DNA): TGTGCCAGCAGCTTAGTCTCGACAGGGTTCGAGGAGACCCAGTACTTC. This chain uses TRBV7-9 with TRBJ2-5; 7 bases are a match to TRBD1. V shed 1 base and J 5 bases; nucleotides not matched to a gene: 10. Germline CDR1 SEHNR, CDR2 FQNEAQ (reference sequence). The CDR3 is 16 residues long.